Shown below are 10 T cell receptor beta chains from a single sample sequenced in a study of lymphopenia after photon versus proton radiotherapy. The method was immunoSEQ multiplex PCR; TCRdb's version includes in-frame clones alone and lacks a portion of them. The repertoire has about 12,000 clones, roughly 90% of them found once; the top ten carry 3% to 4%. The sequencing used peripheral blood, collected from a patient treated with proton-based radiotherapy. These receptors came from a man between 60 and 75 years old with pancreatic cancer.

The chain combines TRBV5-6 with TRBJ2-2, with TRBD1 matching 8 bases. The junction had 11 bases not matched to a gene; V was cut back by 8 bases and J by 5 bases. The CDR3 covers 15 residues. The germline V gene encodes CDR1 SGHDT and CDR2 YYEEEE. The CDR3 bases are TGTGCCAGTAGACTCGACAGGGGTAGGACCGGGGAGCTGTTTTTT. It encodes CASRLDRGRTGELFF.

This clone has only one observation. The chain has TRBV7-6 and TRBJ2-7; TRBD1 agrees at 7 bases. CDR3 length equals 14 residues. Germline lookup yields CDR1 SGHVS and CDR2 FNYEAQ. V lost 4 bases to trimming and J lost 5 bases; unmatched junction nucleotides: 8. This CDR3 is CASSYGTVGDEQYF. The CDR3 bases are TGTGCCAGCAGCTACGGGACAGTTGGTGACGAGCAGTACTTC.

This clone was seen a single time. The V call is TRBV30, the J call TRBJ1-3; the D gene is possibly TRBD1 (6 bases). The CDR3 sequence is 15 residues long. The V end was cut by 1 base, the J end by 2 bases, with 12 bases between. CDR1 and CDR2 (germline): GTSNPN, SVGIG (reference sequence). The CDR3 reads CAWSGPGQPGNTIYF. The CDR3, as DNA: TGTGCCTGGAGTGGACCAGGACAGCCTGGAAACACCATATATTTT.

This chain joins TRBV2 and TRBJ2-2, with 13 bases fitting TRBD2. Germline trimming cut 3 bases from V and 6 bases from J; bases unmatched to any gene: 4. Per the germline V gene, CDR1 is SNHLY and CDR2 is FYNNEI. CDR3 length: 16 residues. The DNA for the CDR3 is TGTGCCAGCAGTGAGTTGGGACTAGCGGGACCCGGGGAGCTGTTTTTT. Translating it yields CASSELGLAGPGELFF.

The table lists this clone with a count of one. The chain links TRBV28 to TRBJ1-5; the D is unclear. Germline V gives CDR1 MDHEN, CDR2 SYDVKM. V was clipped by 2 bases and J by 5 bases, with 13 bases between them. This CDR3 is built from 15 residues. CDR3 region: CASSLEGRFDQPQHF. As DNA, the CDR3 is TGTGCCAGCAGTTTAGAGGGCAGGTTCGATCAGCCCCAGCATTTT.

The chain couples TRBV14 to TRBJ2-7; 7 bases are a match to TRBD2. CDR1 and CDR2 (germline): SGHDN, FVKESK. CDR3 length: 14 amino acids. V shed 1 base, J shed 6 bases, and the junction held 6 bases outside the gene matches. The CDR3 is CASSQGLASGEQYF. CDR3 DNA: TGTGCCAGCAGCCAAGGACTAGCTTCTGGCGAGCAGTACTTC.

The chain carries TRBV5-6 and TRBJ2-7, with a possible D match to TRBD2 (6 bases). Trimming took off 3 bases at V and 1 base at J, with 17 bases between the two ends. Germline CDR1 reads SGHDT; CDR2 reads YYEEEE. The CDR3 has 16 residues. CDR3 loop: CASSSEGMEPSYEQYF. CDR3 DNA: TGTGCCAGCAGCTCGGAGGGAATGGAACCATCCTACGAGCAGTACTTC.

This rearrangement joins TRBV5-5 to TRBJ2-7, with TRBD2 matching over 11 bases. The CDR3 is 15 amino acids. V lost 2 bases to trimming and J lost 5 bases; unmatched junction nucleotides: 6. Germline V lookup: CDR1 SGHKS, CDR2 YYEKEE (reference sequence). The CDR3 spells CASSLLAGGPNEQYF. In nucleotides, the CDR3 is TGTGCCAGCAGCTTATTAGCGGGAGGGCCCAACGAGCAGTACTTC. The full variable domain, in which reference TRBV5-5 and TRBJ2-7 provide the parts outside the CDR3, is DAGVTQSPTHLIKTRGQQVTLRCSPISGHKSVSWYQQVLGQGPQFIFQYYEKEERGRGNFPDRFSARQFPNYSSELNVNALLLGDSALYLCASSLLAGGPNEQYFGPGTRLTVT.

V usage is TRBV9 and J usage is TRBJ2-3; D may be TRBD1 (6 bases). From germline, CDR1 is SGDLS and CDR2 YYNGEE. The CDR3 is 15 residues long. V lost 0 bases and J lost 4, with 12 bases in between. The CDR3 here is CASSVGQGLPDTQYF. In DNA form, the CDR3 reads TGTGCCAGCAGCGTAGGGCAGGGGTTGCCAGATACGCAGTATTTT.

CDR3 sequence: CASSTGDMVGYEQYF. In DNA, the CDR3 is TGCGCCAGCAGCACAGGAGATATGGTTGGGTACGAGCAGTACTTC. The chain couples TRBV5-1 to TRBJ2-7; D is perhaps TRBD1 (5 bases). The V gene's germline CDR1 is SGHRS and CDR2 YFSETQ. V lost 4 bases and J 4 bases, leaving 18 bases between the germline ends. This CDR3 has 15 amino acids. The complete variable domain, with remaining parts taken from reference TRBV5-1 and TRBJ2-7, reads KAGVTQTPRYLIKTRGQQVTLSCSPISGHRSVSWYQQTPGQGLQFLFEYFSETQRNKGNFPGRFSGRQFSNSRSEMNVSTLELGDSALYLCASSTGDMVGYEQYFGPGTRLTVT.